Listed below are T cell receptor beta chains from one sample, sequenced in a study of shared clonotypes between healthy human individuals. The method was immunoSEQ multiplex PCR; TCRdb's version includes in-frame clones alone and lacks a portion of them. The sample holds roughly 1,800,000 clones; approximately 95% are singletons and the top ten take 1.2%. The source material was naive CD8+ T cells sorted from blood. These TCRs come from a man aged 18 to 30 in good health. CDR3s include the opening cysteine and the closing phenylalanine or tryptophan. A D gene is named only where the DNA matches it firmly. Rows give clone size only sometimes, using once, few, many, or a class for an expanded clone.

TGCGCCAGCAGCTTGACAGCCGGAAACACCATATATTTT	CASSLTAGNTIYF	-	13	TRBJ1-3	-	TRBV5-1
TGCGCCAGCAGCCAAGATCGAAACTGGCCTCAGCCAGATACGCAGTATTTT	CASSQDRNWPQPDTQYF	-	17	TRBJ2-3	once	TRBV4-3
TGTGCCTGGAGTACAGGGTCGGCATACGAGCAGTACTTC	CAWSTGSAYEQYF	-	13	TRBJ2-7	-	TRBV30
TGTGCCAGCAGCGTGATGCCGGGACTAGACCTCACCGGGGAGCTGTTTTTT	CASSVMPGLDLTGELFF	TRBD2	17	TRBJ2-2	-	TRBV9
TGTGCCAGCTCACCAGCTAATGAGCAGTTCTTC	CASSPANEQFF	-	11	TRBJ2-1	-	TRBV18
TGTGCCTGGAGTGTCACGAACACTGAAGCTTTCTTT	CAWSVTNTEAFF	-	12	TRBJ1-1	few	TRBV30
TGTGCCAGCAGCTTAGCGCGGTTCCGACAGGGTCAAGAGACCCAGTACTTC	CASSLARFRQGQETQYF	TRBD1	17	TRBJ2-5	-	TRBV7-8
TGCGCCAGCAGCTTGGAAGGGACTAGCGGGTTAGGACCAGATACGCAGTATTTT	CASSLEGTSGLGPDTQYF	TRBD2	18	TRBJ2-3	-	TRBV5-1
TGTGCCAGCAGCCAGGACAGGGGGTCTAGTAACATTCAGTACTTC	CASSQDRGSSNIQYF	TRBD1	15	TRBJ2-4	-	TRBV4-2
TGTGCCAGCAGTCGGACTAGCGGGGAGCAAGAGACCCAGTACTTC	CASSRTSGEQETQYF	TRBD2	15	TRBJ2-5	-	TRBV7-3
TGCGCCAGCAGCCCTGAGGCCGAACGGGTGTGGGGGGGAATCACCGGGGAGCTGTTTTTT	CASSPEAERVWGGITGELFF	TRBD2	20	TRBJ2-2	-	TRBV4-1
TGTGCCAGCAGTTTAGAGGCAGGGGGTTTCTATGGCTACACCTTC	CASSLEAGGFYGYTF	TRBD1	15	TRBJ1-2	-	TRBV27
TGTGCCAGCAGCTTAGCGCAGGGGGCAGAGAACGAGCAGTACTTC	CASSLAQGAENEQYF	TRBD1	15	TRBJ2-7	-	TRBV7-6
TGTGCCAGCAGCTTAGGAGGGGGGCAGCCCCAGCATTTT	CASSLGGGQPQHF	-	13	TRBJ1-5	-	TRBV11-2
TGTGCCAGCCGAACCCTCCCGATGGGTACTGAAGCTTTCTTT	CASRTLPMGTEAFF	-	14	TRBJ1-1	once	TRBV27
TGTGCCAGCAGCTTCCCGGAGGGGACCGGGGAGCTGTTTTTT	CASSFPEGTGELFF	-	14	TRBJ2-2	-	TRBV7-9
TGTGCCAGCAGCAGGGTGAACACTGAAGCTTTCTTT	CASSRVNTEAFF	-	12	TRBJ1-1	-	TRBV25-1
TGCGCCAGCAGCCAAGACGGTAGCGGGGGGAGGTACGAGCAGTACTTC	CASSQDGSGGRYEQYF	TRBD2	16	TRBJ2-7	-	TRBV4-1
TGCGCCAGCAGCCAAGACGGCGCGGGAGACTACAATGAGCAGTTCTTC	CASSQDGAGDYNEQFF	TRBD2	16	TRBJ2-1	-	TRBV4-3
TGTGCCAGCAGCTCCCTAATGGCCTCCTACGAGCAGTACTTC	CASSSLMASYEQYF	-	14	TRBJ2-7	once	TRBV6-1
TGTGCCAGCAGCTTCGAGGGATACACAGATACGCAGTATTTT	CASSFEGYTDTQYF	-	14	TRBJ2-3	once	TRBV5-6
TGTGCCAGCAGTGCGCGCATAGCGGGGGGCCTCGGCAATGAGCAGTTCTTC	CASSARIAGGLGNEQFF	TRBD2	17	TRBJ2-1	-	TRBV2
TGTGCCTGGAGTGAAACAATCAACACTGAAGCTTTCTTT	CAWSETINTEAFF	-	13	TRBJ1-1	few	TRBV30
TGTGCCAGCAGCTTGGTGGGACAGGGGGCTTACGAGCAGTACTTC	CASSLVGQGAYEQYF	TRBD1	15	TRBJ2-7	-	TRBV5-4
TGTGCCAGCAGAAAAAGCGGGACTGATGAGCAGTTCTTC	CASRKSGTDEQFF	TRBD2	13	TRBJ2-1	-	TRBV7-9
TGTGCCAGCAGCGCTCCGGGACGATCGAACTATGGCTACACCTTC	CASSAPGRSNYGYTF	-	15	TRBJ1-2	-	TRBV7-9
TGTGCTTCGACAGGCGGTTACGAGCAGTACTTC	CASTGGYEQYF	-	11	TRBJ2-7	-	TRBV28
TGTGCCAGCAGCCCCGGGACAATTCCAGGCTACGAGCAGTACTTC	CASSPGTIPGYEQYF	-	15	TRBJ2-7	-	TRBV27
TGTGCCATCAGTGATGGCGGGGCCTTCTACAATGAGCAGTTCTTC	CAISDGGAFYNEQFF	-	15	TRBJ2-1	-	TRBV10-3
TGCAGCGTTTGGGGTCAGTCCTACGAGCAGTACTTC	CSVWGQSYEQYF	-	12	TRBJ2-7	-	TRBV29-1
TGTGCCAGCAGTTTATCGGTGGGGGCCCGCACAGATACGCAGTATTTT	CASSLSVGARTDTQYF	-	16	TRBJ2-3	-	TRBV27
TGTGCCAGCAGTGCAGGGACAGGGTATAATCAGCCCCAGCATTTT	CASSAGTGYNQPQHF	TRBD1	15	TRBJ1-5	once	TRBV25-1